This T cell receptor beta chain is drawn from a study of cytomegalovirus exposure and HLA in healthy donors. Per germline, CDR1 SGHTA and CDR2 FQGTGA. Trimming stripped 0 bases from V and 2 bases from J, with 11 bases between. The CDR3 has 15 amino acids. Study-level results: The classifier, whose performance was assessed in both the original and validation cohorts, reportedly diagnosed cytomegalovirus status with high specificity and sensitivity. Usually a TCR sequence was rare, but some public TCRs were found in many donors. Cytomegalovirus association was assigned to more than 150 TCR beta chains.

Points on this clone: The antigen is undetermined.

Method: immunoSEQ multiplex PCR; TCRdb's copy keeps in-frame clones and lacks some. The data show 150,000 or so clones, about 82% seen once. Sequenced sample: PBMCs. This sequence joins TRBV7-3 and TRBJ2-7, with a tentative D call TRBD2 (6 bases). The sequence was collected from a human donor in good health. The CDR3 reads CASSLTPTGAYEQYF. The CDR3, as DNA: TGTGCCAGCAGCTTAACGCCTACGGGAGCCTACGAGCAGTACTTC.